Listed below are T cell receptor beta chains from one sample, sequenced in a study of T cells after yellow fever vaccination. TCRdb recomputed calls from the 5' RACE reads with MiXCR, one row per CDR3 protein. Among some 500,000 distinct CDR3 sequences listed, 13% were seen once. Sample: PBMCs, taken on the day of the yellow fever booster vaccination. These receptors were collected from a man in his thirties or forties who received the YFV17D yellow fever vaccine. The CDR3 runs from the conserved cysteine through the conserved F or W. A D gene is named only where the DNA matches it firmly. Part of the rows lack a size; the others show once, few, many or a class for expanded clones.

TGTGCCAGCAGCGATCATACCGGGACCGGGGAATCCGGGCAGTACTTC CASSDHTGTGESGQYF TRBJ2-7 TRBV6-2/TRBV6-3 NA once
TGTGCCAGCAGCTCGCTCCCGGGACTAGTTTACGGGACCCAGTACTTC CASSSLPGLVYGTQYF TRBJ2-5 TRBV7-2 TRBD2 NA
TGTGCCAGCAGGGAGAACAGGGGAGGGACTTTGACTGAAGCTTTCTTT CASRENRGGTLTEAFF TRBJ1-1 TRBV6-1 TRBD1 NA
TGTGCCAGCACGAGAGGGAGGGGGTACACAGATACGCAGTATTTT CASTRGRGYTDTQYF TRBJ2-3 TRBV7-9 NA few
TGTGCCAGCAGTCCGCGGACGGGCGAGGACTATGGCTACACCTTC CASSPRTGEDYGYTF TRBJ1-2 TRBV12-3/TRBV12-4 NA NA
TGTGCCAGCAGCTTTCAAGGAGAGGGCTACGAGCAGTACTTC CASSFQGEGYEQYF TRBJ2-7 TRBV7-8 NA NA
TGTGCCAGCACTCTCCTGACTAGCGGGACTGAGCAGTACTTC CASTLLTSGTEQYF TRBJ2-7 TRBV2 TRBD2 few
TGTGCCACCAGTGCCCATAGCGGGAGTTCTGAGACCCAGTACTTC CATSAHSGSSETQYF TRBJ2-5 TRBV24-1 TRBD2 NA
TGTGCCATCAGGGCACCATCGGCTTTTGATTACGAGCAGTACTTC CAIRAPSAFDYEQYF TRBJ2-7 TRBV10-3 NA NA
TGCGCCAGCAGCTCCCGGGGGCTAGCGACAGAGACCCAGTACTTC CASSSRGLATETQYF TRBJ2-5 TRBV5-1 NA few
TGTGCCAGCAGTCCTACTAGCGGGAGTGAGACCCAGTACTTC CASSPTSGSETQYF TRBJ2-5 TRBV12-3/TRBV12-4 TRBD2 few
TGTGCCAGCAGTTACGCGGGGGCAGCCAGCTCCTATAATTCACCCCTCCACTTT CASSYAGAASSYNSPLHF TRBJ1-6 TRBV6-5 NA few
TGTGCCAGCAGCCCTCCCCCGGGACGCAATACGAGGCCGTACGAGCAGTACTTC CASSPPPGRNTRPYEQYF TRBJ2-7 TRBV6-2/TRBV6-3 NA NA
TGCAGTGCTAGATGGGGGGCAGGATACACAGATACGCAGTATTTT CSARWGAGYTDTQYF TRBJ2-3 TRBV20-1 NA NA
TGCGCCAGCAGCCCGACCCAGTTGTGGAACACCGGGGAGCTGTTTTTT CASSPTQLWNTGELFF TRBJ2-2 TRBV4-3 NA few
TGTGCCAGCAGCAAGGGACGGTTGGAGTTGGAGCAGTACTTC CASSKGRLELEQYF TRBJ2-7 TRBV7-8 NA NA
TGTGCCAGTAAAAAAGATAGTACCGGGGAGCTGTTTTTT CASKKDSTGELFF TRBJ2-2 TRBV7-2 NA few
TGTGCTAGCAGCCGTACCCTAGCGACCAATGAGCAGTTCTTC CASSRTLATNEQFF TRBJ2-1 TRBV4-2 NA NA
TGTGCCAGTAGTATAGGGGGCGGGAGATCAGATACGCAGTATTTT CASSIGGGRSDTQYF TRBJ2-3 TRBV19 TRBD2 NA
TGTGCCAGCAGCTTGGGGTTGGGGGGATTCTCCTACAATGAGCAGTTCTTC CASSLGLGGFSYNEQFF TRBJ2-1 TRBV7-2 NA few
TGTGCCAGCAGTGATCGCAAGTTTGTCCCGGGGGCGCGCGAGCAGTACTTC CASSDRKFVPGAREQYF TRBJ2-7 TRBV12-3/TRBV12-4 NA NA
TGTGCCACCAGCAGAGGTTCTTCTGGAAACACCATATATTTT CATSRGSSGNTIYF TRBJ1-3 TRBV15 NA NA
TGTGCCAGCAGCGTAGCCTCGACAGCACTCACAGATACGCAGTATTTT CASSVASTALTDTQYF TRBJ2-3 TRBV9 NA NA
TGTGCCACCTCCTGGGGGGGCGGAGAGACAGATACGCAGTATTTT CATSWGGGETDTQYF TRBJ2-3 TRBV19 NA few
TGCAGTGCTAGAGATCGGTGGGATCCCTACGAGCAGTACTTC CSARDRWDPYEQYF TRBJ2-7 TRBV20-1 NA NA
TGTGCCAGCAGCACCACCGGGACAGGGGGTTACGAGCAGTACTTC CASSTTGTGGYEQYF TRBJ2-7 TRBV7-2 TRBD1 few
TGTGCCAGCAGCTTAGTCCGGGACTATGAGGGGAAAGAGACCCAGTACTTC CASSLVRDYEGKETQYF TRBJ2-5 TRBV13 TRBD2 NA
TGCAGTGCACAGGACAGGGCAAACATTCAGTACTTC CSAQDRANIQYF TRBJ2-4 TRBV20-1 TRBD1 few
TGTGCCAGCAGCTTGGGGTCCATTGGGGGCTACACCTTC CASSLGSIGGYTF TRBJ1-2 TRBV5-5 NA few
TGCAGTGCTAGAGAACTGGACAGGATTTATGGCTACACCTTC CSARELDRIYGYTF TRBJ1-2 TRBV20-1 TRBD1 NA
TGTGCCAGCCGGGACAGGGCCCGGACTAAAATTTTTTACGAGCAGTACTTC CASRDRARTKIFYEQYF TRBJ2-7 TRBV21-1 NA NA
TGTGCCACCAGCAGATATACAGAGAAAGGGACCCAGTACTTC CATSRYTEKGTQYF TRBJ2-5 TRBV15 NA NA
TGTGCCAGCAGTTTAGGTTCTGGGGGTATCAATCAGCCCCAGCATTTT CASSLGSGGINQPQHF TRBJ1-5 TRBV12-3/TRBV12-4 NA many
TGCAGCGTCAGGACAGGGTTTGGCTACACCTTC CSVRTGFGYTF TRBJ1-2 TRBV29-1 TRBD1 few
TGCAGTGCTAGCTCCGGGAGTAATGAAAAACTGTTTTTT CSASSGSNEKLFF TRBJ1-4 TRBV20-1 NA few
TGTGCCAGCATCCTCCGGGGCTCCTACAATGAGCAGTTCTTC CASILRGSYNEQFF TRBJ2-1 TRBV11-2 NA NA
TGCAGTGCTACCCCTAGCGGGAGTGCAGATACGCAGTATTTT CSATPSGSADTQYF TRBJ2-3 TRBV20-1 TRBD2 few
TGCAGTCTGGCCGGGAGGAAAAGCTACGAGCAGTACTTC CSLAGRKSYEQYF TRBJ2-7 TRBV20-1 TRBD2 few
TGTGCCAGCAGTTACGCCCTAGAGGGGGTTTATGATACGCAGTATTTT CASSYALEGVYDTQYF TRBJ2-3 TRBV6-2/TRBV6-3 NA NA
TGTGCCAGCAGTTACTCGACAGGGCAAGAGACCCAGTACTTC CASSYSTGQETQYF TRBJ2-5 TRBV6-5 TRBD1 few
TGTGCCAGCAGCCTGACCTTGGGCGGGAGAAGCACAGATACGCAGTATTTT CASSLTLGGRSTDTQYF TRBJ2-3 TRBV11-2 TRBD2 NA
TGTGCCACCAGCGGGACATGGCGACTCAAAAACATTCAGTACTTC CATSGTWRLKNIQYF TRBJ2-4 TRBV24-1 NA few
TGTGCCAGCAGCCCCTCCTATTCTAGCACAGATACGCAGTATTTT CASSPSYSSTDTQYF TRBJ2-3 TRBV7-2 NA NA
TGTGCCAGCGTGGGGGGAACCGGGGCAGCAGATACGCAGTATTTT CASVGGTGAADTQYF TRBJ2-3 TRBV7-2 NA many
TGTGCCAGCTCACCAGGCGGGGGTCCGCTCTACGAGCAGTACTTC CASSPGGGPLYEQYF TRBJ2-7 TRBV18 TRBD2 few
TGTGCCAGCAGCTTAGGGCGGGGTCGTTACGAGCAGTACTTC CASSLGRGRYEQYF TRBJ2-7 TRBV7-2 NA NA
TGTGCCATCAGTGAATCCAGACTGGAACTACCCGAGCAGTACTTC CAISESRLELPEQYF TRBJ2-7 TRBV10-3 NA few
TGTGCCAGCAGTTACTCCCACAGGGCCCTCTCCTACGAGCAGTACTTC CASSYSHRALSYEQYF TRBJ2-7 TRBV6-5 NA few
TGCAGCGTTCTCGGACAGGGAGTCTACGAGCAGTACTTC CSVLGQGVYEQYF TRBJ2-7 TRBV29-1 TRBD1 few
TGTGCCAGCACCCCGAGGGGGACATACAATGAGCAGTTCTTC CASTPRGTYNEQFF TRBJ2-1 TRBV11-2 NA NA
TGTGCCAGCAGCCGCCCCCGACAGGGGGCATATGAGCAGTACTTC CASSRPRQGAYEQYF TRBJ2-7 TRBV5-6 TRBD1 NA
TGTGCCAGCAGTGAATCGGGCGCTCAAGAGACCCAGTACTTC CASSESGAQETQYF TRBJ2-5 TRBV25-1 NA few
TGTGCCAGCAGTGCTAAGGGACAGAAGACAGATACGCAGTATTTT CASSAKGQKTDTQYF TRBJ2-3 TRBV7-9 TRBD1 NA
TGCAGTGCTACTACCATTAGCGGTTACTTTAGCACAGATACGCAGTATTTT CSATTISGYFSTDTQYF TRBJ2-3 TRBV20-1 NA NA